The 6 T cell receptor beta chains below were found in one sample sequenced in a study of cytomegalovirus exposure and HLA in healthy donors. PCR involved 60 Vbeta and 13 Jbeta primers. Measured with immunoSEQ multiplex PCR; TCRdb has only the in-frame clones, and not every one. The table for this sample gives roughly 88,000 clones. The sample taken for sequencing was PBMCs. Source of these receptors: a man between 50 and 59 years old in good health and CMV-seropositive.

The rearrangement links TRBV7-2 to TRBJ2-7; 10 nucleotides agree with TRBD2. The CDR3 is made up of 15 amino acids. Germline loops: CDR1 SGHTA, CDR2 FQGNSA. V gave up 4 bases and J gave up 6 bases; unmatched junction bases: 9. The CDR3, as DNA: TGTGCCAGCAGCTACGAAGTAGCGGGAGGCCGCGAGCAGTACTTC. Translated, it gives CASSYEVAGGREQYF.

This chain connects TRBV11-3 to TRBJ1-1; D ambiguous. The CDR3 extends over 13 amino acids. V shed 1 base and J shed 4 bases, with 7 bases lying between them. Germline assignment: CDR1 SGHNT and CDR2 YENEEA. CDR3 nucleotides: TGTGCCAGCAGCTTAGGGTTCGGCACTGAAGCTTTCTTT. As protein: CASSLGFGTEAFF.

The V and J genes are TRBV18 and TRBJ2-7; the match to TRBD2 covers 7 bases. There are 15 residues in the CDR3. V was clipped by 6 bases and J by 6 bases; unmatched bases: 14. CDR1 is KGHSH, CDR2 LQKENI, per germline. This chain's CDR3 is CASSSEGAGTREQYF. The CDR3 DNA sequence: TGTGCCAGCTCCTCAGAGGGAGCGGGAACTCGCGAGCAGTACTTC. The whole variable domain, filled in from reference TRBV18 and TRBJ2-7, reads NAGVMQNPRHLVRRRGQEARLRCSPMKGHSHVYWYRQLPEEGLKFMVYLQKENIIDESGMPKERFSAEFPKEGPSILRIQQVVRGDSAAYFCASSSEGAGTREQYFGPGTRLTVT.

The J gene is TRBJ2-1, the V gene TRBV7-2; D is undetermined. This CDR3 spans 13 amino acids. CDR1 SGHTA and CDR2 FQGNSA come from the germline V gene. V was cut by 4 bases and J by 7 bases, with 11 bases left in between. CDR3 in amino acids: CASSSYLENEQFF. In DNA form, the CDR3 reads TGTGCCAGCAGCTCATATCTAGAGAATGAGCAGTTCTTC.

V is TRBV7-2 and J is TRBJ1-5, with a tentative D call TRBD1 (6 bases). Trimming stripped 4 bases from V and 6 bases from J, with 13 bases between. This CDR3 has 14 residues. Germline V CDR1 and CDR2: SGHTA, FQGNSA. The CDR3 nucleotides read TGTGCCAGCAGCTATAACAGGGAAACTCAGCCCCAGCATTTT. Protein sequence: CASSYNRETQPQHF.

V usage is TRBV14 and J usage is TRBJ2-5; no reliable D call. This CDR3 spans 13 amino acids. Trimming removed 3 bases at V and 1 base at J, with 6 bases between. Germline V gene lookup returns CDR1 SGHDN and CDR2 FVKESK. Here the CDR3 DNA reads TGTGCCAGCAGCCATTTTCGCCAAGAGACCCAGTACTTC. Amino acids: CASSHFRQETQYF.